Described below is a single T cell receptor (beta chain) sequence and its context. This sample was included in a study of blood T cell repertoires in COVID-19. Data came from immunoSEQ multiplex PCR; TCRdb stores just in-frame clones and leaves some out. Here the sample spans around 250,000 clones, 82% being singletons. The CDR3 spans 14 residues. CDR1 SGHRS and CDR2 YFSETQ come from the germline V gene. Trimming took off 4 bases at V and 4 bases at J, with 14 bases between the two ends. The V and J genes are TRBV5-1 and TRBJ1-2, with D perhaps matching TRBD1 (5 bases). The sequencing sample was made of PBMCs or T cells enriched from blood (not recorded which). This TCR was sampled from a man aged 40-55 years who had recovered from COVID-19. Here the CDR3 reads CASSSQGGVYGYTF. The CDR3 coding sequence is TGCGCCAGCAGCAGTCAGGGAGGGGTCTATGGCTACACCTTC.